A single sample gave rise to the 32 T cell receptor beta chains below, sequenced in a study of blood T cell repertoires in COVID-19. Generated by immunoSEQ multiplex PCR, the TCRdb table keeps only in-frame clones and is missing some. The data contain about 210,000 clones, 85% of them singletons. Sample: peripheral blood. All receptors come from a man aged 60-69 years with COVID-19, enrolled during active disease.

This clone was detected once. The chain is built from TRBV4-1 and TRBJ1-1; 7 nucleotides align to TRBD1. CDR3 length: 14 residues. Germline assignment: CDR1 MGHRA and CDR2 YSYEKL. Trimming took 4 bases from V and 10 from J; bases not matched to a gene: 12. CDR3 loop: CASSPTGRSVGAFF. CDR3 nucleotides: TGCGCCAGCAGCCCGACAGGGAGAAGTGTTGGAGCTTTCTTT.

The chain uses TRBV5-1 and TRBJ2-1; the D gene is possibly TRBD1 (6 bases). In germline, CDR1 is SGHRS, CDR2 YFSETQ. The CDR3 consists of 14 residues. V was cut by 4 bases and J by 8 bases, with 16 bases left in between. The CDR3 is CASSPQGPVDEQFF. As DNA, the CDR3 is TGCGCCAGCAGCCCCCAGGGGCCGGTCGATGAGCAGTTCTTC.

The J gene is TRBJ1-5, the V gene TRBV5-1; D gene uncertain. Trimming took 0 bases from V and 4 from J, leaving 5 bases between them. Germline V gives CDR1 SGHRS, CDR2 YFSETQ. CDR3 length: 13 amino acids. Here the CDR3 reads CASSLDTNQPQHF. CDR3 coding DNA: TGCGCCAGCAGCTTGGACACGAATCAGCCCCAGCATTTT.

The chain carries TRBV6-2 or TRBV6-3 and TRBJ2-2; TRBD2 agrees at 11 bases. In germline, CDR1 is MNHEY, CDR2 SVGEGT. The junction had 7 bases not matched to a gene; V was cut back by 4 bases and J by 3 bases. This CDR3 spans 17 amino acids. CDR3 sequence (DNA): TGTGCCAGCAGTTGGTTAGCGGGAGGGCCCGACACCGGGGAGCTGTTTTTT. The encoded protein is CASSWLAGGPDTGELFF.

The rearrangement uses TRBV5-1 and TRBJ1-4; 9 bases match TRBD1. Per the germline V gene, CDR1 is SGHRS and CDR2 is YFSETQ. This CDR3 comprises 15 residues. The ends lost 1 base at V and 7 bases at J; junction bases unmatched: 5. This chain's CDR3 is CASSLRPGQGEKLFF. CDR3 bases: TGCGCCAGCAGCTTGAGACCGGGACAGGGTGAAAAACTGTTTTTT.

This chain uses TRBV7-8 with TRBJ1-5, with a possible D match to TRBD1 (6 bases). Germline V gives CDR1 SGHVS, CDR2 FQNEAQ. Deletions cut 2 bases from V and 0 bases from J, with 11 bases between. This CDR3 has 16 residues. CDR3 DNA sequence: TGTGCCAGCAGCTTATTGATGGACAGTAGCAATCAGCCCCAGCATTTT. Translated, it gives CASSLLMDSSNQPQHF. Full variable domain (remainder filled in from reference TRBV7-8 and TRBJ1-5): GAGVSQSPRYKVAKRGQDVALRCDPISGHVSLFWYQQALGQGPEFLTYFQNEAQLDKSGLPSDRFFAERPEGSVSTLKIQRTQQEDSAVYLCASSLLMDSSNQPQHFGDGTRLSIL.

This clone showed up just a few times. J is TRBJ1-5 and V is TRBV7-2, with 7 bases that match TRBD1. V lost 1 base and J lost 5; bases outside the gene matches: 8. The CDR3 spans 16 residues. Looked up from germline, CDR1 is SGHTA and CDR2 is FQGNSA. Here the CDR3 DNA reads TGTGCCAGCAGCTTAGACGGGACAGTTTACCATCAGCCCCAGCATTTT. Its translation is CASSLDGTVYHQPQHF.

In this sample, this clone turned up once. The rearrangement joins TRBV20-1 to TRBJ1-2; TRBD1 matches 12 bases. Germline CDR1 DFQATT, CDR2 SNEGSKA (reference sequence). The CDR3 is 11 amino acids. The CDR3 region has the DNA TGCGGGACAGGGGGCAGCTATGGCTACACCTTC. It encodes CGTGGSYGYTF.

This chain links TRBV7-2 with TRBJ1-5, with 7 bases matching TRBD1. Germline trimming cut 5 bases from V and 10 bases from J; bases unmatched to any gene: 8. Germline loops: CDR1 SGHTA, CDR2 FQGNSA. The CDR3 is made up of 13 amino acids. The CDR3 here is CASSPGQNTPQHF. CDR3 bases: TGTGCCAGCAGCCCGGGACAGAATACACCCCAGCATTTT.

DNA for the CDR3: TGTGCCAGCAGTGAAAGGGCGGGAGACCTCCCCTACGAGCAGTACTTC. Its protein product is CASSERAGDLPYEQYF. The chain links TRBV6-1 to TRBJ2-7; 7 nucleotides line up with TRBD2. The germline V gene has CDR1 MNHNS and CDR2 SASEGT. This CDR3 has 16 residues. J was trimmed by 2 bases and V by 2 bases; bases with no gene match: 9.

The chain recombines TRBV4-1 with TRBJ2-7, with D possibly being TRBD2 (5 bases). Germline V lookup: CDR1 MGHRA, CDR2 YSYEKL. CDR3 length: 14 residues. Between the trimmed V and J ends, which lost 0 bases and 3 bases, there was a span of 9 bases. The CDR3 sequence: CASSQEEADYEQYF. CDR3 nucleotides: TGCGCCAGCAGCCAAGAGGAGGCAGACTACGAGCAGTACTTC.

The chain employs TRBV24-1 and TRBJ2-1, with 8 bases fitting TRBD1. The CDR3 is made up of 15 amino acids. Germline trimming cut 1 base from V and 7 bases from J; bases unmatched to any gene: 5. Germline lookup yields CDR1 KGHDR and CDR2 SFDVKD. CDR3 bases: TGTGCCACCAGTGATTTTGGACACAGGGGGAATGAGCAGTTCTTC. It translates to CATSDFGHRGNEQFF.

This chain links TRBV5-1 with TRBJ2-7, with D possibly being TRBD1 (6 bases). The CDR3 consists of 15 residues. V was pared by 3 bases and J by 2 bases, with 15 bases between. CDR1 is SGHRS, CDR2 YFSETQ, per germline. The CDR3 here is CASSWDRTVTYEQYF. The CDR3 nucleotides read TGCGCCAGCAGCTGGGATCGGACAGTCACCTACGAGCAGTACTTC.

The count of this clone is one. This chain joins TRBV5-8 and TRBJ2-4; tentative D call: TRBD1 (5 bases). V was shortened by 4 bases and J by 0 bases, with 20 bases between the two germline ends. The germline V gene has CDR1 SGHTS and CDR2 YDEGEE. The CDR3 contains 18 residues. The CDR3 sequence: CASSVKDLGHLAKNIQYF. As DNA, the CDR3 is TGTGCCAGCAGCGTAAAAGACCTTGGACACCTAGCCAAAAACATTCAGTACTTC.

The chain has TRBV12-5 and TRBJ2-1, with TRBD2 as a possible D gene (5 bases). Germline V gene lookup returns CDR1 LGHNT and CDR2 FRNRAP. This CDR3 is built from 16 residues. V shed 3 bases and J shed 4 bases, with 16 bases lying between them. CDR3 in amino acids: CASGLPHGEQYNEQFF. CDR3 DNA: TGTGCTAGTGGTTTACCCCACGGGGAGCAATACAATGAGCAGTTCTTC.

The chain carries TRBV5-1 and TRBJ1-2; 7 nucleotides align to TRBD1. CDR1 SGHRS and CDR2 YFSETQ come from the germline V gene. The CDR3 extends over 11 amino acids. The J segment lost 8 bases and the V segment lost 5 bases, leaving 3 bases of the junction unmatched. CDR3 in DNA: TGCGCCAGCAGGAGGACAGGCGGCTACACCTTC. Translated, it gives CASRRTGGYTF.

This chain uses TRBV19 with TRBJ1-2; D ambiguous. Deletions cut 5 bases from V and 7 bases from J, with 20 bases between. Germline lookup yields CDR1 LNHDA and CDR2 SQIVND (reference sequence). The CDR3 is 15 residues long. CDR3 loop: CASSPSGSEGGGYTF. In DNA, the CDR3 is TGTGCCAGTAGTCCTTCCGGGTCCGAAGGCGGTGGCTACACCTTC.

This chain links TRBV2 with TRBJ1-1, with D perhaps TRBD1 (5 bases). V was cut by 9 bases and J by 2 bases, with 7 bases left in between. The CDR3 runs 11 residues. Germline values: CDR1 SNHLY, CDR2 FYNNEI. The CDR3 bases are TGTGCCAGGACAGTAAACACTGAAGCTTTCTTT. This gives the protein CARTVNTEAFF.

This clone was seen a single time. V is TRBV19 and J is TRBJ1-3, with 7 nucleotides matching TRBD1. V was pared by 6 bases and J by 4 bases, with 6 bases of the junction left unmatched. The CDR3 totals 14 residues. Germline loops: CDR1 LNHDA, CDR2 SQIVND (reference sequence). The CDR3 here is CASRRQGIGNTIYF. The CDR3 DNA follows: TGTGCCAGTAGAAGACAGGGTATAGGAAACACCATATATTTT.

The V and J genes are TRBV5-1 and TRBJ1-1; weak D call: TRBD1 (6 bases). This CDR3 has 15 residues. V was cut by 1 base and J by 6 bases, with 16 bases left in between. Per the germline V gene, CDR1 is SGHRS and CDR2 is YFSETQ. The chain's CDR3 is CASSLSRDMSAEAFF. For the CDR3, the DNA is TGCGCCAGCAGCTTGTCCCGGGACATGTCGGCTGAAGCTTTCTTT.

CDR3 sequence reads: CASRQSNEKLFF. The CDR3 bases are TGTGCCAGCAGACAGTCTAATGAAAAACTGTTTTTT. The J gene is TRBJ1-4, the V gene TRBV6-5; D unresolved. The CDR3 sequence is 12 residues long. CDR1 is MNHEY and CDR2 is SVGAGI in the germline V gene. V lost 6 bases to trimming and J lost 3 bases, with 5 bases between them.

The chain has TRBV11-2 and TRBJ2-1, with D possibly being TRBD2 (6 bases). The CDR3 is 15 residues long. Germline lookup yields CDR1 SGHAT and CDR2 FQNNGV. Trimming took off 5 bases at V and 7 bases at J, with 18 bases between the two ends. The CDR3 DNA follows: TGTGCCAGCAGCCCCCTTCCGGGGGTGGATAATGAGCAGTTCTTC. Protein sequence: CASSPLPGVDNEQFF.

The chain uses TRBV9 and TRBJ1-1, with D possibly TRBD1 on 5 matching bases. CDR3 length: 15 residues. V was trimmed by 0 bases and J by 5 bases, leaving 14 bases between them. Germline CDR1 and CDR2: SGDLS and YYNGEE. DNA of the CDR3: TGTGCCAGCAGCGTAGGGCCGGGGGTGGAAACTGAAGCTTTCTTT. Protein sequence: CASSVGPGVETEAFF.

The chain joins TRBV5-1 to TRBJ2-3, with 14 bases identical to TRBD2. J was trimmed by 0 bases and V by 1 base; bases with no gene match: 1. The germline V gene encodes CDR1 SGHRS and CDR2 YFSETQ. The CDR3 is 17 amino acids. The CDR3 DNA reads TGCGCCAGCAGCTTGAGGACTAGCGGGAGGAGCACAGATACGCAGTATTTT. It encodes CASSLRTSGRSTDTQYF.

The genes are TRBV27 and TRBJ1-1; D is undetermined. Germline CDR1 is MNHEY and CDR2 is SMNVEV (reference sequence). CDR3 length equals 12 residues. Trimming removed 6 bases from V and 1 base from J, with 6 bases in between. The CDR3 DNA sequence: TGTGCCAGCAGGGAGGGGAACACTGAAGCTTTCTTT. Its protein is CASREGNTEAFF.

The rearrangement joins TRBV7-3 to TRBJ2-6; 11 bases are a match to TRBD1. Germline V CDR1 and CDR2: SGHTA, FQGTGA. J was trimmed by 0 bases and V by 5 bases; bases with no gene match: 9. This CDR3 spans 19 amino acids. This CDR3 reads CASSPFGGTGGSGANVLTF. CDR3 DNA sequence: TGTGCCAGCAGCCCCTTCGGAGGGACAGGGGGCTCTGGGGCCAACGTCCTGACTTTC. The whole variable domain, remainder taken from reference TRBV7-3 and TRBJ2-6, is GAGVSQTPSNKVTEKGKYVELRCDPISGHTALYWYRQSLGQGPEFLIYFQGTGAADDSGLPNDRFFAVRPEGSVSTLKIQRTERGDSAVYLCASSPFGGTGGSGANVLTFGAGSRLTVL.

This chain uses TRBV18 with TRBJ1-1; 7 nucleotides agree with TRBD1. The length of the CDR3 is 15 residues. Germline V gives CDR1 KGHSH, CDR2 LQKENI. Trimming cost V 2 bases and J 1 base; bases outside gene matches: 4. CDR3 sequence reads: CASSPITGANTEAFF. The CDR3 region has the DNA TGTGCCAGCTCACCAATTACAGGGGCGAACACTGAAGCTTTCTTT.

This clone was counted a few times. The CDR3 DNA reads as TGCAGCGTGACTTTGGCAGGGGCGGCTTCCTACGAGCAGTACTTC. This gives the protein CSVTLAGAASYEQYF. This chain connects TRBV29-1 to TRBJ2-7; possibly TRBD1 for D (6 bases). The germline gives CDR1 SQVTM, CDR2 ANQGSEA. This CDR3 comprises 15 residues. The V gene lost 6 bases and the J gene lost 1 base, with 19 bases spanning the gap.

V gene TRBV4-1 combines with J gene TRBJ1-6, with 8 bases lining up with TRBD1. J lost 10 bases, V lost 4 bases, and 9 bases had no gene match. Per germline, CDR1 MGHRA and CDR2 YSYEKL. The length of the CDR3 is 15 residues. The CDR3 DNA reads TGCGCCAGCAGCCCCGGACAGGGTCCGAGATCACCCCTCCACTTT. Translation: CASSPGQGPRSPLHF.

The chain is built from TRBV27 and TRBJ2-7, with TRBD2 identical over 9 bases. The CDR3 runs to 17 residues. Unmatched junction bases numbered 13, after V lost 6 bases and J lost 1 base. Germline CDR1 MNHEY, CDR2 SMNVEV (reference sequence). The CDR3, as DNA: TGTGCCAGCAGGCGGTATTCTAGCGGGGCATCTTCCTACGAGCAGTACTTC. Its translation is CASRRYSSGASSYEQYF.

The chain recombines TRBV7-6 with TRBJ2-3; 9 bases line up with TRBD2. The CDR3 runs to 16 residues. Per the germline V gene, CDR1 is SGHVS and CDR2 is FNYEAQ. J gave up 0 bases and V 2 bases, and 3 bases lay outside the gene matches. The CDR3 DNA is TGTGCCAGCAGCTTATTGACTAGCGGTAGCACAGATACGCAGTATTTT. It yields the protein CASSLLTSGSTDTQYF.

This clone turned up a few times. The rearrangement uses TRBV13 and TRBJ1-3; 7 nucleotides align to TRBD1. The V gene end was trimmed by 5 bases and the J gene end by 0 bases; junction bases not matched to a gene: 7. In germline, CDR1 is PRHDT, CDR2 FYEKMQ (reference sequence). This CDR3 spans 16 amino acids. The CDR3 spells CASSLRGSFSGNTIYF. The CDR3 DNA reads TGTGCCAGCAGCCTCAGGGGGTCCTTCTCTGGAAACACCATATATTTT.